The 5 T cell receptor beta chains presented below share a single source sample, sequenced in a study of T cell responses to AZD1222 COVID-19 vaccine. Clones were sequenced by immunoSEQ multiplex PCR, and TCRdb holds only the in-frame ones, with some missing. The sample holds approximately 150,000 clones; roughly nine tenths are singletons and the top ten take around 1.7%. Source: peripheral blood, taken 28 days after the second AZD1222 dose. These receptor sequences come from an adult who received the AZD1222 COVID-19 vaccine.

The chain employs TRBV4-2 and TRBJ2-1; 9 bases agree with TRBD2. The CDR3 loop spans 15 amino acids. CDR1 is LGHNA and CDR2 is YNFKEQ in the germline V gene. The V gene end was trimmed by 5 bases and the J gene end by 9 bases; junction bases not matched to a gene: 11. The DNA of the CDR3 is TGTGCCAGCAGCTCGACGGCGGGAGGGCCCGTTGAGCAGTTCTTC. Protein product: CASSSTAGGPVEQFF.

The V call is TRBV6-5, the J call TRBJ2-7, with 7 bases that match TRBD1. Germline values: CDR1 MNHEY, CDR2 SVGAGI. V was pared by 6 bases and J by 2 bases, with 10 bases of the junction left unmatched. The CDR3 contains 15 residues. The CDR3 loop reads CASRAPGQRAYEQYF. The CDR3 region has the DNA TGTGCCAGCAGAGCACCGGGACAGAGAGCCTACGAGCAGTACTTC.

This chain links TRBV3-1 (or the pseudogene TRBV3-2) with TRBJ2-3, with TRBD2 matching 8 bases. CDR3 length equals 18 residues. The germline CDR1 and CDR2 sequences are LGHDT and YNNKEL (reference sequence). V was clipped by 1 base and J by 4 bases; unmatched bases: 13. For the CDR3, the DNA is TGTGCCAGCAGCCAAGTTTCCAGATATGCGGGAGGAGCAGATACGCAGTATTTT. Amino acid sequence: CASSQVSRYAGGADTQYF.

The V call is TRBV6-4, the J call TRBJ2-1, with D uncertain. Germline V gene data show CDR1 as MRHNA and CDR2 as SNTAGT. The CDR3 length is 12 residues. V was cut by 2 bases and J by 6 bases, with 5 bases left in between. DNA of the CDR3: TGTGCCAGCAGTGACAACAGCAATGAGCAGTTCTTC. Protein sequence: CASSDNSNEQFF.

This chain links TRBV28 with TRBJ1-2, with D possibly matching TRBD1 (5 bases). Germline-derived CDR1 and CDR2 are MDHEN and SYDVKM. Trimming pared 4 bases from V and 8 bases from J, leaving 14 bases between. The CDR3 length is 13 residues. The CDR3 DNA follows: TGTGCCAGCAGTTCATCAGGGTGGGGAGGCTACACCTTC. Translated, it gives CASSSSGWGGYTF.